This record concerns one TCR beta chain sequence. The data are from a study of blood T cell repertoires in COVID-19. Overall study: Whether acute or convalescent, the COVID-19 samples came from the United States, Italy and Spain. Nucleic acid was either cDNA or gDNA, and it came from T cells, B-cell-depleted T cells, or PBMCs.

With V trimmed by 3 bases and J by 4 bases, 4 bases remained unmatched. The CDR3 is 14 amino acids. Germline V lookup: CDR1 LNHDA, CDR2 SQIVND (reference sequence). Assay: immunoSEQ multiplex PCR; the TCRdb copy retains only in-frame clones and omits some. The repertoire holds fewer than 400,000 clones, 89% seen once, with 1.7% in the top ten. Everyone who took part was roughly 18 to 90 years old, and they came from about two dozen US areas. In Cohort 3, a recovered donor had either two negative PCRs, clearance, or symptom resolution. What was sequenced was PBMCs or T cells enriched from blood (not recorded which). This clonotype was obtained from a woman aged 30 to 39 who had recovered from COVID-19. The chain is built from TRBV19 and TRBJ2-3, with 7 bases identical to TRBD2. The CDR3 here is CASSIASGADTQYF. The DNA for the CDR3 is TGTGCCAGTAGTATTGCTAGCGGTGCAGATACGCAGTATTTT.